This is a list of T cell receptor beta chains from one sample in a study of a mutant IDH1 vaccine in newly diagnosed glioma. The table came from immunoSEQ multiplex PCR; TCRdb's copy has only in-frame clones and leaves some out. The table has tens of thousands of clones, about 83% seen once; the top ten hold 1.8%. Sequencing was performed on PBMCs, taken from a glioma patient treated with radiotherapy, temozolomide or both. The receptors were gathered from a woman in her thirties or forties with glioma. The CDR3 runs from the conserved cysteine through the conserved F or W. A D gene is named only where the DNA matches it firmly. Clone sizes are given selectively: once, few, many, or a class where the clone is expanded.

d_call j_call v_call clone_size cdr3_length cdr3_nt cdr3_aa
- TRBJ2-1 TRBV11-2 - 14 TGTGCCAGCAGCTTGCAGAGCTCCTACAATGAGCAGTTCTTC CASSLQSSYNEQFF
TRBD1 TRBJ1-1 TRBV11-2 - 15 TGTGCCAGCAGCTTATTCCGGACAGGTAGCACTGAAGCTTTCTTT CASSLFRTGSTEAFF
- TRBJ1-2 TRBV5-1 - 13 TGCGCCAGCAGCGAACAAGCTGGGGACGGCTACACCTTC CASSEQAGDGYTF
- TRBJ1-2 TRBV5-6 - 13 TGTGCCAGCAGCTTCCAGGGAGGCTATGGCTACACCTTC CASSFQGGYGYTF
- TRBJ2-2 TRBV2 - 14 TGTGCCAGCAGCAAACCCAGGGGCACCGGGGAGCTGTTTTTT CASSKPRGTGELFF
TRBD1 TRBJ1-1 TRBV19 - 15 TGTGCCAGCCATAGACAGGGTTTGGGATTCACTGAAGCTTTCTTT CASHRQGLGFTEAFF
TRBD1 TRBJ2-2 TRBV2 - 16 TGTGCCAGCAGTGAAATCGGCCAGGGGGTAACCGGGGAGCTGTTTTTT CASSEIGQGVTGELFF
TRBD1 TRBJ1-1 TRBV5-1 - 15 TGCGCCAGCAGCTTGAGGGAGGGGGCGGGCACTGAAGCTTTCTTT CASSLREGAGTEAFF
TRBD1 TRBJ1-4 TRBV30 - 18 TGTGCCTGGAGTTCAAGACAGGGAAGGGTGATAACTAATGAAAAACTGTTTTTT CAWSSRQGRVITNEKLFF
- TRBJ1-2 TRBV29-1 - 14 TGCAGCGTTGAAGATGGCGCGGGGGCGCGGGGCTACACCTTC CSVEDGAGARGYTF
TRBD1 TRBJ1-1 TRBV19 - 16 TGTGCCAGTAGTCCGGACAGGGGGAGGGGGAACACTGAAGCTTTCTTT CASSPDRGRGNTEAFF
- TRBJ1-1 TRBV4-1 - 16 TGCGCCAGCAGCAAGACCCCGCGGGTAGAGGGCACTGAAGCTTTCTTT CASSKTPRVEGTEAFF
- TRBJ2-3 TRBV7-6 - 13 TGTGCCAGCAGCTCTCCTGTGATGGATACGCAGTATTTT CASSSPVMDTQYF
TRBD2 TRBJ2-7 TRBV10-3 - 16 TGTGCCATCAGTGAAGGGCTAGCGGGGGCCCTCTCCGAGCAGTACTTC CAISEGLAGALSEQYF
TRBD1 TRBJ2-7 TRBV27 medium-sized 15 TGTGCCAGCAGTTCCGCCTGGGGGACAGACAGCGAGCAGTACTTC CASSSAWGTDSEQYF
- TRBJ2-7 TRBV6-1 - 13 TGTGCCAGCAGTGTATCGCCCGTTTACGAGCAGTACTTC CASSVSPVYEQYF
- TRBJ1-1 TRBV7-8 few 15 TGTGCCAGCAGCATTGGACGGGGGAGAGTCACTGAAGCTTTCTTT CASSIGRGRVTEAFF